This is a list of T cell receptor beta chains from one sample in a study of blood T cells in healthy people across ages. TCRdb re-analysed the 5' RACE reads in MiXCR, keeping a single row per CDR3 protein. Here the sample spans 1.5 million to 1.9 million distinct CDR3 sequences, approximately 43% being singletons. Sequenced: blood. The receptor set was obtained from a young woman in good health. The CDR3 runs from the conserved cysteine through the conserved F or W. D genes are given only for firm matches. Clone sizes are given selectively: once, few, many, or a class where the clone is expanded.

d_gene	abundance	v_gene	j_gene	CDR3nt	CDR3aa
-	-	TRBV7-9	TRBJ2-7	TGTGCCAGCAGCTTAACGGTAGTTAGGGCAGAGACCCCCTACGAGCAGTACTTC	CASSLTVVRAETPYEQYF
-	-	TRBV4-2	TRBJ1-2	TGTGCCAGCAGCCAAGATCCCCGCCCATCTAACTATGGCTACACCTTC	CASSQDPRPSNYGYTF
-	few	TRBV7-2	TRBJ2-4	TGTGCCAGCAGCTTAGTATCTGGGATAGCCAAAAACATTCAGTACTTC	CASSLVSGIAKNIQYF
-	-	TRBV4-1	TRBJ1-1	TGCGCCTCCGGGGGGGCGCCGGGCACTGAAGCTTTCTTT	CASGGAPGTEAFF
-	few	TRBV7-9	TRBJ2-1	TGTGCCAGCAGCGAGCTGGGTCGGAGCTCCTACAATGAGCAGTTCTTC	CASSELGRSSYNEQFF
TRBD2	-	TRBV3-1	TRBJ2-1	TGTGCCAGCAGCCCCCTAGCGGGAGGGCTTGACAATGTGCAGTTCTTC	CASSPLAGGLDNVQFF
-	few	TRBV6-2/TRBV6-3	TRBJ1-2	TGTGCCAGCAGTCTGGCGGAGGAGGTCTATGGCTACACCTTC	CASSLAEEVYGYTF
-	few	TRBV9	TRBJ1-2	TGTGCCAGCAGCGTAGTGGGGGCTCTCAATGACGGCTACACCTTC	CASSVVGALNDGYTF
TRBD1	-	TRBV12-3/TRBV12-4	TRBJ1-6	TGTGCCAGCAGCCAATACGGACAGGGGAATTCACCCCTCCACTTT	CASSQYGQGNSPLHF
TRBD1	few	TRBV6-6	TRBJ2-5	TGTGCCAGCAGCCTGACAGGGGGCACGTACTTC	CASSLTGGTYF
TRBD1	-	TRBV6-5	TRBJ1-4	TGTGCCAGCAGTTACAACAGGGGTGAAAAACTGTTTTTT	CASSYNRGEKLFF
-	-	TRBV9	TRBJ1-2	TGTGCCAGCAGCGAGAGACAAAACTATGGCTACACCTTC	CASSERQNYGYTF
TRBD2	-	TRBV7-2	TRBJ2-1	TGTGCCAGCAGCTTAGATACGGGGGGGCGAAACGGTGAGCAGTTCTTC	CASSLDTGGRNGEQFF
TRBD1	few	TRBV20-1	TRBJ2-5	TGCGGGACGGGCAGGGGGTTGAAGGAGCAGTACTTC	CGTGRGLKEQYF
-	many	TRBV7-9	TRBJ1-1	TGTGCCAGCAGTTTTGGAGAGAACACTGAAGCTTTCTTT	CASSFGENTEAFF
-	-	TRBV5-1	TRBJ2-5	TGCGCCAGCAGACGACGCCATGACCTAGTAAACCAAGAGACCCAGTACTTC	CASRRRHDLVNQETQYF
TRBD1	-	TRBV7-2	TRBJ1-2	TGTGCCAGCAGCCCCGAGACAGGGAGATACTATGGCTACACCTTC	CASSPETGRYYGYTF
TRBD2	once	TRBV18	TRBJ2-7	TGTGCCAGCTCACCTCGGGAGGGCCTATGGTACGAGCAGTACTTC	CASSPREGLWYEQYF
TRBD2	-	TRBV6-5	TRBJ2-7	TGTGCCAGCAGTTACTCGAAATCAGCTAGCGGGAGTATCTACGAGCGGTACTTC	CASSYSKSASGSIYERYF
-	few	TRBV2	TRBJ2-5	TGTGCCAGCAGTGAAAGAACTCTCCCGAGCGAGACCCAGTACTTC	CASSERTLPSETQYF
-	few	TRBV12-3/TRBV12-4	TRBJ1-1	TGTGCCAGCAGTTTAATCAGGGGCCACACTGAAGCTTTCTTT	CASSLIRGHTEAFF
-	-	TRBV4-1	TRBJ1-2	TGCGCCAGCAGCCAAGATAGCCGGGTGAGCGTATATGGCTACACCTTC	CASSQDSRVSVYGYTF
TRBD1	few	TRBV13	TRBJ2-3	TGTGCTAGTACCTGGGACAGGGTAATCGCGGATACGCAGTATTTT	CASTWDRVIADTQYF
-	-	TRBV29-1	TRBJ2-1	TGCAGCGTTGAGTGGCGGGACCGCTACAATGAGCAGTTCTTC	CSVEWRDRYNEQFF
TRBD1	-	TRBV7-9	TRBJ1-3	TGTGCCAGCAGCAATTGGGACAGAAGCTCTGGAAACACCATATATTTT	CASSNWDRSSGNTIYF
-	-	TRBV5-1	TRBJ1-2	TGCGCCAGCAGCTTGGCCGATAATAGTCTCGGCTACACCTTC	CASSLADNSLGYTF
TRBD1	-	TRBV28	TRBJ2-1	TGTGCCAGCAGAGAATCAGGGGGCACATACAATGAGCAGTTCTTC	CASRESGGTYNEQFF